This record covers a single T cell receptor (beta chain). Germline V gene lookup returns CDR1 SNHLY and CDR2 FYNNEI. V was shortened by 4 bases and J by 0 bases, with 13 bases between the two germline ends. This CDR3 is built from 16 residues. The table came from immunoSEQ multiplex PCR; TCRdb's copy has only in-frame clones and leaves some out. The table lists 200,000 to 250,000 clones, just over 85% of them singletons. The sample is drawn from a study of blood T cell repertoires in COVID-19. The sequencing input was PBMCs or T cells enriched from blood (not recorded which). The chain links TRBV2 to TRBJ1-3; D is uncertain. This receptor was obtained from a woman aged 40 to 50 with acute COVID-19. CDR3 sequence: CASSGQAKTSGNTIYF. DNA of the CDR3: TGTGCCAGCAGTGGTCAGGCAAAAACCTCTGGAAACACCATATATTTT.